This T cell receptor (beta chain) was found in a study of blood T cells in healthy people across ages. Across the whole study: Template switching captured about one barcoded beta molecule per two T cells.

PCR was performed a second time for about 7 to 11 cycles using a sample-barcoded 5' primer and a J-beta primer mix. TCRdb reanalysed the 5' RACE reads using MiXCR and keeps one entry per CDR3 protein. The sample records 1.5 million to 2 million distinct CDR3 sequences, approximately 28% being singletons. Findings and caveats of the study: Across samples, TCR beta diversity tracked strongly with naive T cell percentage.

This CDR3 spans 14 amino acids. V was clipped by 6 bases and J by 6 bases, with 14 bases between them. Germline lookup yields CDR1 SGHAT and CDR2 FQNNGV. Per-sample yields of isolated PBMCs were at least 6 million. To note about this clonotype: What it binds is not known.

What was sequenced was blood. The sequence was collected from a woman aged 30 to 39 in good health. V gene TRBV11-2 combines with J gene TRBJ2-2; no firm D call. The CDR3 reads CASSHAVVSGELFF. CDR3 DNA: TGTGCCAGCAGTCACGCCGTAGTATCCGGGGAGCTGTTTTTT.